This entry lists 28 T cell receptor beta chains sequenced from one sample in a study of shared clonotypes between healthy human individuals. The naive CD8 fraction comprised CD45RO-negative cells positively selected for CCR7 and excluded terminally differentiated effector memory CD45RA+ cells. Only in-frame clones appear in the TCRdb table, and some are missing; sequencing was by immunoSEQ multiplex PCR. The data show around 2,000,000 clones, about 94% seen once. The material sequenced was naive CD8+ T cells sorted from blood. These receptors were collected from a man between 18 and 29 years old in good health.

This rearrangement joins TRBV10-3 to TRBJ1-1, with D maybe TRBD1 (5 bases). Germline loops: CDR1 ENHRY, CDR2 SYGVKD. CDR3 length: 16 amino acids. Deletions cut 0 bases from V and 3 bases from J, with 14 bases between. CDR3 protein: CAISESSGRVDTEAFF. The CDR3 bases are TGTGCCATCAGTGAGTCCAGTGGCAGGGTGGACACTGAAGCTTTCTTT.

The chain employs TRBV9 and TRBJ2-1, with no clear D. The CDR3 has 13 amino acids. V dropped 6 bases and J dropped 2 bases, with 9 bases sitting between them. CDR1 is SGDLS and CDR2 is YYNGEE in the germline V gene. CDR3 nucleotide sequence: TGTGCCAGCACCTCCTCCCCCTACAATGAGCAGTTCTTC. This codes for CASTSSPYNEQFF.

This chain connects TRBV7-9 to TRBJ2-5; maybe TRBD2 (6 bases). Germline-derived CDR1 and CDR2 are SEHNR and FQNEAQ (reference sequence). The V end lost 1 base, the J end lost 1 base, and 16 bases lay between the germline ends. CDR3 length: 17 amino acids. The CDR3 is CASSLGPTLGGQETQYF. As DNA, the CDR3 is TGTGCCAGCAGCTTAGGCCCAACACTGGGGGGCCAAGAGACCCAGTACTTC. The whole variable domain, filled in from reference TRBV7-9 and TRBJ2-5, reads DTGVSQNPRHKITKRGQNVTFRCDPISEHNRLYWYRQTLGQGPEFLTYFQNEAQLEKSRLLSDRFSAERPKGSFSTLEIQRTEQGDSAMYLCASSLGPTLGGQETQYFGPGTRLLVL.

The CDR3 region is CASREQGYNTEAFF. CDR3 bases: TGTGCCAGCAGGGAACAGGGTTATAACACTGAAGCTTTCTTT. The chain recombines TRBV28 with TRBJ1-1; possibly TRBD1 for D (6 bases). This CDR3 region has 14 residues. Trimming took off 6 bases at V and 2 bases at J, with 13 bases between the two ends. Per the germline V gene, CDR1 is MDHEN and CDR2 is SYDVKM.

A few counts support this clone. The chain recombines TRBV6-5 with TRBJ1-6; D is uncertain. The CDR3 sequence is 13 residues long. Germline V gives CDR1 MNHEY, CDR2 SVGAGI. Trimming removed 4 bases at V and 9 bases at J, with 10 bases between. This CDR3 reads CASSSSAGSPLHF. The CDR3 nucleotides read TGTGCCAGCAGTTCAAGCGCTGGTTCACCCCTCCACTTT.

This clone occurred a few times. The chain recombines TRBV2 with TRBJ2-7, with D possibly matching TRBD2 (5 bases). This CDR3 is 15 amino acids long. Trimming took 5 bases from V and 3 from J, leaving 17 bases between them. Germline CDR1 is SNHLY and CDR2 is FYNNEI. In DNA, the CDR3 is TGTGCCAGCAGTACGGGGTCGGAGACACGCTACGAGCAGTACTTC. Its protein product is CASSTGSETRYEQYF.

V is TRBV4-1 and J is TRBJ2-7, with 9 nucleotides matching TRBD2. There are 15 residues in the CDR3. V was pared by 3 bases and J by 2 bases, with 5 bases of the junction left unmatched. In germline, CDR1 is MGHRA, CDR2 YSYEKL. CDR3 region: CASSHRLADTYEQYF. For the CDR3, the DNA is TGCGCCAGCAGCCATAGACTAGCGGATACCTACGAGCAGTACTTC.

This clone was seen just once. The chain links TRBV4-1 to TRBJ2-1; 8 bases align to TRBD1. This CDR3 contains 16 residues. The V and J ends lost 0 bases and 8 bases, in that order; junction bases with no gene match: 9. Looked up from germline, CDR1 is MGHRA and CDR2 is YSYEKL. The CDR3 protein is CASSQDIRGPGDEQFF. CDR3 DNA: TGCGCCAGCAGCCAAGATATCAGGGGGCCCGGGGATGAGCAGTTCTTC.

This chain uses TRBV4-1 with TRBJ2-7, with 8 bases aligning to TRBD2. This CDR3 is 15 amino acids long. Per germline, CDR1 MGHRA and CDR2 YSYEKL. V shed 1 base and J 3 bases; nucleotides not matched to a gene: 5. The CDR3 coding sequence is TGCGCCAGCAGCCAAGTAATCGGGAGGGTCTACGAGCAGTACTTC. Translating it yields CASSQVIGRVYEQYF.

Regarding this clone: Within the sample, other DNA sequences also encode this same CDR3. The chain joins TRBV30 to TRBJ2-7; D is uncertain. The CDR3 spans 11 residues. The germline V gene encodes CDR1 GTSNPN and CDR2 SVGIG (reference sequence). Trimming shortened V by 1 base and J by 1 base, and 2 bases separated the two germline ends. This CDR3 reads CAWSASYEQYF. The DNA of the CDR3 is TGTGCCTGGAGTGCTTCCTACGAGCAGTACTTC.

The genes are TRBV5-1 and TRBJ2-3, with D possibly being TRBD1 (5 bases). The ends were cut back, 4 bases at V and 3 bases at J, with 12 bases in the middle. This CDR3 comprises 14 residues. CDR1 and CDR2 from the germline V gene are SGHRS and YFSETQ. The CDR3 loop reads CASSLEQVTDTQYF. The DNA for the CDR3 is TGCGCCAGCAGCCTCGAACAGGTGACAGATACGCAGTATTTT.

The V call is TRBV7-9, the J call TRBJ2-7; D is possibly TRBD2 (5 bases). V was cut by 5 bases and J by 2 bases, with 10 bases left in between. This CDR3 is built from 13 residues. CDR1 and CDR2 (germline): SEHNR, FQNEAQ (reference sequence). This chain's CDR3 is CASSPGKAYEQYF. The CDR3 nucleotides are TGTGCCAGCAGCCCGGGAAAGGCCTACGAGCAGTACTTC. The full variable domain, completed using reference TRBV7-9 and TRBJ2-7, is DTGVSQNPRHKITKRGQNVTFRCDPISEHNRLYWYRQTLGQGPEFLTYFQNEAQLEKSRLLSDRFSAERPKGSFSTLEIQRTEQGDSAMYLCASSPGKAYEQYFGPGTRLTVT.

The V call is TRBV5-1, the J call TRBJ2-2, with D unresolved. The CDR3 length is 13 residues. Trimming left V 4 bases short and J 5 bases short, with 9 bases between. Looked up from germline, CDR1 is SGHRS and CDR2 is YFSETQ. The CDR3 loop is CASSPGFTGELFF. The DNA for the CDR3 is TGCGCCAGCAGCCCGGGTTTTACCGGGGAGCTGTTTTTT.

The rearrangement links TRBV4-1 to TRBJ2-1; D unresolved. The V end lost 1 base, the J end lost 6 bases, and 10 bases lay between the germline ends. The length of the CDR3 is 14 residues. The germline V gene has CDR1 MGHRA and CDR2 YSYEKL. CDR3 coding DNA: TGCGCCAGCAGCCAAGGGGGTGGCGTCAATGAGCAGTTCTTC. The encoded protein is CASSQGGGVNEQFF.

This chain connects TRBV7-3 to TRBJ2-5; 9 bases align to TRBD1. Germline assignment: CDR1 SGHTA and CDR2 FQGTGA. This CDR3 is 14 amino acids long. The trim removed 5 bases at V and 5 bases at J, leaving 6 bases unmatched. The CDR3 here is CASSPGTGIETQYF. The CDR3 DNA is TGTGCCAGCAGCCCCGGGACAGGGATCGAGACCCAGTACTTC.

The chain has TRBV21-1 and TRBJ1-3. TRBV21-1 is an annotated pseudogene. The CDR3 is 14 residues long. The CDR3 here is CASSQGGIGNTIYF. The CDR3 nucleotides read TGTGCCAGCAGCCAAGGGGGAATTGGAAACACCATATATTTT.

J is TRBJ2-1 and V is TRBV5-1, with a weak D call TRBD2 (6 bases). V lost 1 base to trimming and J lost 0 bases, with 11 bases between them. This CDR3 contains 16 residues. Looked up from germline, CDR1 is SGHRS and CDR2 is YFSETQ. The DNA for the CDR3 is TGCGCCAGCAGCTTGTATGTGGGGGGCTCCTACAATGAGCAGTTCTTC. As protein: CASSLYVGGSYNEQFF. The full variable domain, rest sourced from reference TRBV5-1 and TRBJ2-1, is KAGVTQTPRYLIKTRGQQVTLSCSPISGHRSVSWYQQTPGQGLQFLFEYFSETQRNKGNFPGRFSGRQFSNSRSEMNVSTLELGDSALYLCASSLYVGGSYNEQFFGPGTRLTVL.

The chain combines TRBV7-8 with TRBJ2-1, with D maybe TRBD2 (5 bases). Deletions cut 5 bases from V and 0 bases from J, with 20 bases between. The CDR3 covers 18 residues. The germline CDR1 and CDR2 sequences are SGHVS and FQNEAQ. The CDR3 region has the DNA TGTGCCAGCAGCCCCGGGCTTATCGCGGGTTCCTCCTACAATGAGCAGTTCTTC. Translated, it gives CASSPGLIAGSSYNEQFF.

The chain recombines TRBV27 with TRBJ2-3; D not resolved. CDR1 MNHEY and CDR2 SMNVEV come from the germline V gene (reference sequence). V was cut by 0 bases and J by 2 bases, with 9 bases left in between. The CDR3 is 15 amino acids. CDR3 bases: TGTGCCAGCAGTTTATCGACCCCTGCCACAGATACGCAGTATTTT. Translation: CASSLSTPATDTQYF.

The V call is TRBV6-1, the J call TRBJ2-6; D may be TRBD1 (5 bases). Germline V lookup: CDR1 MNHNS, CDR2 SASEGT. The CDR3 extends over 16 amino acids. V shed 1 base and J shed 0 bases, with 7 bases lying between them. The CDR3 bases are TGTGCCAGCAGTGAAGAGGGGTACTCTGGGGCCAACGTCCTGACTTTC. Residues: CASSEEGYSGANVLTF.

The chain employs TRBV28 and TRBJ2-7; 12 bases fit TRBD2. V lost 5 bases, J lost 7 bases, and 6 bases stayed unmatched. The CDR3 is 14 amino acids. Germline CDR1 and CDR2: MDHEN and SYDVKM. CDR3 protein: CASSASGGAGEQYF. The DNA of the CDR3 is TGTGCCAGCAGTGCTAGCGGGGGGGCAGGGGAGCAGTACTTC. Full variable domain (rest looked up from reference TRBV28 and TRBJ2-7): DVKVTQSSRYLVKRTGEKVFLECVQDMDHENMFWYRQDPGLGLRLIYFSYDVKMKEKGDIPEGYSVSREKKERFSLILESASTNQTSMYLCASSASGGAGEQYFGPGTRLTVT.

The chain joins TRBV6-6 to TRBJ1-3; 8 bases are shared with TRBD1. V lost 6 bases to trimming and J lost 4 bases; unmatched junction nucleotides: 8. The CDR3 has 15 residues. Per germline, CDR1 MNHNY and CDR2 SVGAGI (reference sequence). The CDR3 DNA is TGTGCCAGCAGCTTTGACAGGGGACGGGGAAACACCATATATTTT. Amino acid sequence: CASSFDRGRGNTIYF.

A remark on this clone: The sample contains more than one DNA sequence encoding this CDR3. CDR3 sequence (DNA): TGTGCCAGCAGTACTCGACAGTCGGAAGCTTTCTTT. Translated: CASSTRQSEAFF. This sequence joins TRBV6-6 and TRBJ1-1; D is perhaps TRBD1 (5 bases). CDR1 MNHNY and CDR2 SVGAGI come from the germline V gene (reference sequence). V was cut by 5 bases and J by 8 bases, with 12 bases left in between. The CDR3 runs to 12 residues.

This clone has only one observation. V and J are TRBV10-3 and TRBJ2-7; either TRBD1 or TRBD2 may fit D (5 bases each). Germline assignment: CDR1 ENHRY and CDR2 SYGVKD. The CDR3 has 14 amino acids. V was clipped by 6 bases and J by 1 base, with 13 bases between them. DNA for the CDR3: TGTGCCATCAGCCTAAAGGGACGGTCCTACGAGCAGTACTTC. This gives the protein CAISLKGRSYEQYF.

This clone was seen just once. The chain employs TRBV28 and TRBJ2-2; D might be TRBD1 (6 bases). The CDR3 loop spans 16 amino acids. In germline, CDR1 is MDHEN, CDR2 SYDVKM. V was clipped by 4 bases and J by 4 bases, with 16 bases between them. The DNA for the CDR3 is TGTGCCAGCAGTTCATTAACAGGGTTGGTCACCGGGGAGCTGTTTTTT. Translating gives CASSSLTGLVTGELFF.

Here the CDR3 DNA reads TGCGCCAGCAGCCAAGATCCCCCCCCCGAACTCTACGAGCAGTACTTC. Its translation is CASSQDPPPELYEQYF. The chain employs TRBV4-3 and TRBJ2-7; D is unclear. The CDR3 sequence is 16 residues long. Between the trimmed V and J ends, which lost 0 bases and 3 bases, there was a span of 15 bases. Germline V gene lookup returns CDR1 LGHNA and CDR2 YSLEER.

The V call is TRBV6-1, the J call TRBJ2-7, with D unresolved. Germline V gene lookup returns CDR1 MNHNS and CDR2 SASEGT. The CDR3 totals 15 residues. Trimming stripped 1 base from V and 0 bases from J, with 10 bases between. CDR3 bases: TGTGCCAGCAGTGAAGGCCCCCTCAGCTCCTACGAGCAGTACTTC. Protein product: CASSEGPLSSYEQYF.

This chain uses TRBV30 with TRBJ2-7; the D gene is possibly TRBD2 (6 bases). The CDR3 runs to 14 residues. From germline, CDR1 is GTSNPN and CDR2 SVGIG (reference sequence). Trimming took 5 bases from V and 3 from J, leaving 17 bases between them. The chain's CDR3 is CAWGGGVGYYEQYF. The CDR3 bases are TGTGCCTGGGGCGGCGGGGTGGGATACTACGAGCAGTACTTC.